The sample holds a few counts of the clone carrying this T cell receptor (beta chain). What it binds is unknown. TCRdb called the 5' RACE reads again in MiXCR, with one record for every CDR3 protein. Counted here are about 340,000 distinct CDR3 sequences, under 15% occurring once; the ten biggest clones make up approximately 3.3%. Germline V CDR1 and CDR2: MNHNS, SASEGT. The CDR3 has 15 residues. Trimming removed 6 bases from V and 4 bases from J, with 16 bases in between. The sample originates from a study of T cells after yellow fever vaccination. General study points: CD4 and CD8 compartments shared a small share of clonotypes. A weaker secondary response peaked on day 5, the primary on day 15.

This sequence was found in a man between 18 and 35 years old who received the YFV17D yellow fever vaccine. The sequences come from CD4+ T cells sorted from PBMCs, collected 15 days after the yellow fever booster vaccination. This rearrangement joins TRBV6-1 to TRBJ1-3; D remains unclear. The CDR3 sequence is CASRPAGSSGNTIYF. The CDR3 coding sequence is TGTGCCAGCAGGCCCGCGGGGTCCTCCGGAAACACCATATATTTT.